Listed below are T cell receptor beta chains from one sample, sequenced in a study of control samples from healthy donors and cancer patients. Sequencing used immunoSEQ multiplex PCR; TCRdb keeps in-frame clones, though not all of them. This table holds roughly 120,000 clones, about 89% found once. Sequenced sample: blood. Receptors were obtained from a woman between 45 and 60 years old in good health. The CDR3 runs from the conserved cysteine through the conserved F or W. The order of the fields is V gene, clone size, J gene, D gene, CDR3 protein, CDR3 DNA. A D gene is named only where the DNA matches it firmly. Clone size, where shown, is once, few, many, or a class for clones that have expanded.

>TRBV7-2|NA|TRBJ1-5|NA
CASSLVLGGNQPQHF
TGTGCCAGCAGCTTAGTTCTGGGGGGCAATCAGCCCCAGCATTTT
>TRBV9|NA|TRBJ2-3|NA
CASSLTQQSNRDTQYF
TGTGCCAGCAGCCTGACCCAACAGTCTAATCGCGATACGCAGTATTTT
>TRBV27|NA|TRBJ2-6|NA
CASKVTLTGANVLTF
TGTGCCAGCAAAGTCACGCTGACTGGGGCCAACGTCCTGACTTTC
>TRBV19|NA|TRBJ1-1|NA
CASSEHAVSEAFF
TGTGCCAGTAGCGAACATGCGGTCTCTGAAGCTTTCTTT
>TRBV19|few|TRBJ1-2|NA
CASRNYQGSYGYTF
TGTGCCAGTAGAAACTATCAGGGGTCCTATGGCTACACCTTC
>TRBV30|NA|TRBJ2-3|NA
CACSIPSGRGTDTQYF
TGTGCCTGTTCCATCCCTTCGGGGCGGGGCACAGATACGCAGTATTTT
>TRBV5-5|NA|TRBJ1-5|NA
CASSPEPGARQPQHF
TGTGCCAGCAGCCCGGAGCCAGGGGCACGTCAGCCCCAGCATTTT
>TRBV24-1|NA|TRBJ1-4|TRBD1
CATSEASGTGFEKLFF
TGTGCCACCAGTGAAGCCTCCGGGACAGGGTTCGAAAAACTGTTTTTT
>TRBV3-1/TRBV3-2|NA|TRBJ1-6|NA
CASSQGPISPLHF
TGTGCCAGCAGCCAAGGTCCCATTTCACCCCTCCACTTT
>TRBV27|NA|TRBJ2-2|NA
CASSIQTNTGELFF
TGTGCCAGCAGTATTCAAACGAACACCGGGGAGCTGTTTTTT
>TRBV24-1|once|TRBJ1-2|TRBD1
CATLSTGQGAFGGYTF
TGTGCCACCCTTTCGACGGGACAGGGGGCATTCGGGGGCTACACCTTC
>TRBV9|NA|TRBJ1-2|NA
CASSVGEGNYGYTF
TGTGCCAGCAGCGTAGGGGAGGGGAACTATGGCTACACCTTC
>TRBV4-2|NA|TRBJ1-6|NA
CASSPVGTDSSYNSPLHF
TGTGCCAGCAGCCCCGTAGGGACCGACAGCTCCTATAATTCACCCCTCCACTTT
>TRBV7-9|NA|TRBJ2-1|NA
CASSLDTAGEQFF
TGTGCCAGCAGCTTAGATACCGCCGGGGAGCAGTTCTTC
>TRBV7-9|NA|TRBJ2-5|NA
CASSNQAGTQYF
TGTGCCAGCAGCAATCAGGCTGGGACCCAGTACTTC
>TRBV6-5|NA|TRBJ1-5|NA
CASSYTGLGQPQHF
TGTGCCAGCAGTTATACAGGGCTCGGGCAGCCCCAGCATTTT
>TRBV3-1/TRBV3-2|NA|TRBJ2-4|NA
CASSRLGSLTGAKNIQYF
TGTGCCAGCAGCCGCCTAGGGAGTTTAACCGGAGCCAAAAACATTCAGTACTTC
>TRBV6-5|NA|TRBJ1-5|TRBD1
CAGCLQGCNQPQHF
TGTGCCGGTTGTCTACAGGGGTGTAATCAGCCCCAGCATTTT
>TRBV5-1|NA|TRBJ2-1|TRBD1
CASSPDRGQFF
TGCGCCAGCAGCCCCGACAGGGGGCAGTTCTTC
>TRBV10-3|NA|TRBJ2-7|TRBD1
CATSGTGPGEQYF
TGTGCCACCTCCGGGACAGGGCCTGGCGAGCAGTACTTC
>TRBV12-5|NA|TRBJ1-1|TRBD1
CASGLGQGKAFF
TGTGCTAGTGGTTTGGGACAGGGGAAAGCTTTCTTT
>TRBV30|NA|TRBJ2-5|TRBD2
CAWSVGLALETQYF
TGTGCCTGGAGTGTGGGACTAGCGTTAGAGACCCAGTACTTC
>TRBV27|once|TRBJ1-1|NA
CASSRGPTEAFF
TGTGCCAGCAGTCGGGGTCCCACTGAAGCTTTCTTT
>TRBV24-1|NA|TRBJ2-2|TRBD1
CATSDSTGQGARGELFF
TGTGCCACCAGTGATTCCACAGGACAGGGGGCGCGAGGGGAGCTGTTTTTT
>TRBV5-8|NA|TRBJ1-1|NA
CASRKQRGLAEAFF
TGTGCCAGCAGGAAACAACGCGGTCTGGCTGAAGCTTTCTTT
>TRBV2|NA|TRBJ1-1|NA
CASSGWGTNTEAFF
TGTGCCAGCAGTGGCTGGGGGACCAACACTGAAGCTTTCTTT
>TRBV19|NA|TRBJ1-6|NA
CASSTDWNSPLHF
TGTGCCAGTAGTACGGATTGGAATTCACCCCTCCACTTT
>TRBV7-2|few|TRBJ1-5|NA
CASSIQGSNQPQHF
TGTGCCAGCAGCATACAGGGTAGCAATCAGCCCCAGCATTTT
>TRBV6-2/TRBV6-3|NA|TRBJ1-5|TRBD1
CASSYQGGGLLGSNQPQHF
TGTGCCAGCAGTTACCAGGGGGGGGGATTATTAGGAAGCAATCAGCCCCAGCATTTT
>TRBV4-1|NA|TRBJ2-1|TRBD2
CASSSAGAYNEQFF
TGCGCCAGCAGCTCAGCGGGAGCCTACAATGAGCAGTTCTTC
>TRBV6-5|few|TRBJ1-6|TRBD1
CASRPQGGFYSPLHF
TGTGCCAGCAGACCACAGGGGGGATTTTATTCACCCCTCCACTTT
>TRBV3-1/TRBV3-2|NA|TRBJ1-4|TRBD1
CASSPLTGTGFEKLFF
TGTGCCAGCAGCCCATTAACCGGGACAGGGTTTGAAAAACTGTTTTTT
>TRBV3-1/TRBV3-2|NA|TRBJ1-3|NA
CASSHLSGNTIYF
TGTGCCAGCAGCCATCTCTCTGGAAACACCATATATTTT
>TRBV27|NA|TRBJ1-1|TRBD1
CASSLGQGSTEAFF
TGTGCCAGCAGTCTTGGACAGGGCAGCACTGAAGCTTTCTTT
>TRBV5-8|NA|TRBJ2-2|NA
CASSSRVVEGLFF
TGTGCCAGCAGCTCCCGGGTGGTCGAGGGGCTGTTTTTT
>TRBV7-3|NA|TRBJ2-1|NA
CASSYLFGAYNEQFF
TGTGCCAGCAGCTACCTGTTTGGGGCCTACAATGAGCAGTTCTTC
>TRBV5-5|NA|TRBJ2-3|NA
CASSLAPTFADTQYF
TGTGCCAGCAGCTTAGCCCCAACCTTCGCAGATACGCAGTATTTT
>TRBV7-9|NA|TRBJ1-5|TRBD1
CASSFGTGGTQPQHF
TGTGCCAGCAGCTTTGGGACAGGGGGCACTCAGCCCCAGCATTTT
>TRBV14|NA|TRBJ2-1|TRBD1
CASSQSLTGGARNEQFF
TGTGCCAGCAGCCAATCCCTGACAGGGGGCGCGAGGAATGAGCAGTTCTTC
>TRBV6-6|NA|TRBJ1-1|NA
CASAGLMNTEAFF
TGTGCCAGCGCGGGACTGATGAACACTGAAGCTTTCTTT
>TRBV9|NA|TRBJ1-1|NA
CASSVVVTGSDAFF
TGTGCCAGCAGCGTAGTTGTGACCGGTTCAGACGCTTTCTTT